These 19 T cell receptor beta chains came from one sample sequenced in a study of shared clonotypes between healthy human individuals (dated by TCRdb to 2020 to 2022). The library was generated by the immunoSEQ multiplex PCR assay. This immuneACCESS table, as held by TCRdb, lists in-frame sequences with V and J called but not all clones. Of the missing ones, under half trace to an unresolved V gene in checked studies; the others have no known cause. Across this sample there are about 980,000 clones, with approximately 80% seen only once. The ten largest clones capture approximately 1.5% of the sample. Sequencing was carried out using memory CD4+ T cells sorted from blood. In light of the paper, this sample's cell subset or site label describes: CD45RA-negative fraction. The receptors come from a man aged 18 to 30 in good health.

This clone was detected only once. The rearrangement uses TRBV10-2 and TRBJ1-3; D is unclear. Germline CDR1 WSHSY, CDR2 SAAADI. The CDR3 consists of 17 residues. Trimming took off 2 bases at V and 0 bases at J, with 14 bases between the two ends. The CDR3 is CASSERVNLASGNTIYF. CDR3 nucleotide sequence: TGCGCCAGCAGTGAGCGTGTGAATTTGGCCTCTGGAAACACCATATATTTT.

This sequence joins TRBV16 and TRBJ1-5; D is possibly TRBD1 (5 bases). This CDR3 has 14 amino acids. V lost 4 bases, J lost 8 bases, and 15 bases lay in between. CDR1 is KGHSY, CDR2 FQNENV, per germline. The CDR3 is CASSPVGGKEPQHF. In nucleotides, the CDR3 is TGTGCCAGCAGCCCCGTGGGGGGGAAGGAGCCCCAGCATTTT. The complete variable domain, with remaining parts taken from reference TRBV16 and TRBJ1-5, reads GEEVAQTPKHLVRGEGQKAKLYCAPIKGHSYVFWYQQVLKNEFKFLISFQNENVFDETGMPKERFSAKCLPNSPCSLEIQATKLEDSAVYFCASSPVGGKEPQHFGDGTRLSIL.

The chain joins TRBV6-6 to TRBJ1-1; perhaps TRBD1 as D (6 bases). The CDR3 is 15 amino acids. V was clipped by 5 bases and J by 0 bases, with 13 bases between them. Germline lookup yields CDR1 MNHNY and CDR2 SVGAGI (reference sequence). CDR3 DNA sequence: TGTGCCAGCAGTCTAAACAGGGATATGAACACTGAAGCTTTCTTT. Translation: CASSLNRDMNTEAFF.

V gene TRBV28 combines with J gene TRBJ1-2, with D perhaps TRBD1 (5 bases). V shed 1 base and J shed 4 bases, with 16 bases lying between them. Per the germline V gene, CDR1 is MDHEN and CDR2 is SYDVKM. The CDR3 runs 16 residues. CDR3 DNA: TGTGCCAGCAGTTTATTCGGCCAGGGAGGGCTCTATGGCTACACCTTC. It yields the protein CASSLFGQGGLYGYTF.

The J gene is TRBJ2-2, the V gene TRBV5-4, with no clear D. There are 15 residues in the CDR3. V dropped 2 bases and J dropped 1 base, with 9 bases sitting between them. Germline V gene data show CDR1 as SGHNT and CDR2 as YYREEE (reference sequence). The chain's CDR3 is CASSFAGRNTGELFF. The CDR3 coding sequence is TGTGCCAGCAGCTTTGCAGGTCGGAACACCGGGGAGCTGTTTTTT.

This clone has more than one count but fewer than ten. This chain joins TRBV30 and TRBJ1-5, with D perhaps matching TRBD1 (5 bases). CDR3 length: 13 residues. V gave up 4 bases and J gave up 7 bases, with 14 bases separating them. CDR1 is GTSNPN, CDR2 SVGIG, per germline (reference sequence). The CDR3 spells CAWNMPGMQPQHF. CDR3 bases: TGTGCCTGGAATATGCCAGGGATGCAGCCCCAGCATTTT.

The rearrangement uses TRBV7-6 and TRBJ2-5, with D perhaps being TRBD1 or TRBD2 (6 bases each). CDR3 length: 15 amino acids. Germline V CDR1 and CDR2: SGHVS, FNYEAQ. Trimming took 4 bases from V and 5 from J, leaving 17 bases between them. DNA of the CDR3: TGTGCCAGCAGCTCACAATACGGGGGCGGGGAGACCCAGTACTTC. Translation: CASSSQYGGGETQYF. Full variable domain (rest looked up from reference TRBV7-6 and TRBJ2-5): GAGVSQSPRYKVTKRGQDVALRCDPISGHVSLYWYRQALGQGPEFLTYFNYEAQQDKSGLPNDRFSAERPEGSISTLTIQRTEQRDSAMYRCASSSQYGGGETQYFGPGTRLLVL.

As concerns this clone: Relative to the germline gene, one junction end is altered; a read error may explain this. This chain connects TRBV7-7 to TRBJ2-5, with a weak D call TRBD1 (5 bases). Germline V gene sequence: CDR1 SSHAT, CDR2 FNYEAQ (reference sequence). The CDR3 runs 15 residues. The CDR3 protein is CASSFTSSKGETQYF. The DNA of the CDR3 is TGTGCTAGCAGCTTCACGAGCAGCAAGGGGGAGACCCAGTACTTC.

The chain carries TRBV9 and TRBJ2-4, with D perhaps matching TRBD1 or TRBD2 (5 bases each). V was shortened by 0 bases and J by 6 bases, with 10 bases between the two germline ends. This CDR3 is 14 amino acids long. The V gene's germline CDR1 is SGDLS and CDR2 YYNGEE. The CDR3 is CASSVGGTGNIQYF. CDR3 nucleotides: TGTGCCAGCAGCGTAGGAGGGACCGGAAACATTCAGTACTTC.

The chain employs TRBV7-2 and TRBJ1-2; 10 bases are a match to TRBD1. The CDR3 is 18 residues long. V shed 3 bases and J 6 bases; nucleotides not matched to a gene: 16. The germline CDR1 and CDR2 sequences are SGHTA and FQGNSA. CDR3 protein: CASSLGTNFMGQGNGYTF. CDR3 nucleotides: TGTGCCAGCAGCTTGGGCACAAATTTCATGGGACAGGGGAATGGCTACACCTTC.

The V gene is TRBV27, the J gene TRBJ2-3; 14 nucleotides agree with TRBD2. CDR3 size: 18 residues. CDR1 is MNHEY and CDR2 is SMNVEV in the germline V gene (reference sequence). The J segment lost 1 base and the V segment lost 6 bases, leaving 9 bases of the junction unmatched. The DNA for the CDR3 is TGTGCCAGCAGGCCGGGACTAGCGGGAGCCTCTGGCACAGATACGCAGTATTTT. Its protein is CASRPGLAGASGTDTQYF.

J is TRBJ1-2 and V is TRBV2, with D unclear. The CDR3 length is 14 residues. In germline, CDR1 is SNHLY, CDR2 FYNNEI. The V and J ends lost 6 bases and 0 bases respectively, with 11 bases between them. CDR3 sequence (DNA): TGTGCCAGCAGGGAGGGAAGCGCTAACTATGGCTACACCTTC. This codes for CASREGSANYGYTF.

This CDR3 reads CASKDGGLNEQYF. The DNA of the CDR3 is TGTGCCAGCAAGGACGGGGGGCTCAACGAGCAGTACTTC. The gene calls are TRBV7-9 and TRBJ2-7, with TRBD2 as a possible D gene (7 bases). Germline CDR1 SEHNR, CDR2 FQNEAQ (reference sequence). Trimming cost V 7 bases and J 5 bases, with 15 bases left between them. This CDR3 comprises 13 residues.

This clone was seen a few times. This chain connects TRBV29-1 to TRBJ1-3; no clear D. The CDR3 runs to 12 residues. The V end was cut by 6 bases, the J end by 1 base, with 7 bases between. Germline loops: CDR1 SQVTM, CDR2 ANQGSEA. Here the CDR3 DNA reads TGCAGCGTCATGATTTCTGGAAACACCATATATTTT. Its protein product is CSVMISGNTIYF.

V gene TRBV29-1 combines with J gene TRBJ2-7, with 7 bases matching TRBD2. V lost 8 bases to trimming and J lost 2 bases; unmatched junction nucleotides: 12. The CDR3 is made up of 14 amino acids. The germline V gene encodes CDR1 SQVTM and CDR2 ANQGSEA. The CDR3 reads CSITTSMGAYEQYF. The CDR3 DNA reads TGCAGCATCACGACTAGCATGGGCGCCTACGAGCAGTACTTC.

The J gene is TRBJ2-7, the V gene TRBV11-2; D tentatively fits TRBD1 or TRBD2 (6 bases each). Germline V lookup: CDR1 SGHAT, CDR2 FQNNGV. The length of the CDR3 is 15 residues. V lost 5 bases to trimming and J lost 4 bases, with 18 bases between them. The chain's CDR3 is CASSPQQGGPYEQYF. CDR3 sequence (DNA): TGTGCCAGCAGCCCACAACAGGGAGGCCCTTACGAGCAGTACTTC.

V is TRBV7-2 and J is TRBJ2-1, with 13 positions matching TRBD2. The CDR3 covers 16 residues. Germline V gene data show CDR1 as SGHTA and CDR2 as FQGNSA. Germline trimming cut 4 bases from V and 8 bases from J; bases unmatched to any gene: 8. The CDR3 spells CASSSPGLAGKHEQFF. The CDR3 coding sequence is TGTGCCAGCAGCTCACCGGGACTAGCGGGAAAGCATGAGCAGTTCTTC.

The genes are TRBV30 and TRBJ1-5; D is uncertain. Germline V gene lookup returns CDR1 GTSNPN and CDR2 SVGIG (reference sequence). V lost 0 bases and J lost 6, with 12 bases in between. CDR3 size: 14 residues. This CDR3 reads CAWSVNNPAQPQHF. The CDR3 DNA sequence: TGTGCCTGGAGTGTAAACAATCCTGCTCAGCCCCAGCATTTT.

The chain carries TRBV9 and TRBJ2-3; D is unresolved. The germline V and J ends were trimmed by 0 bases and 0 bases, with 11 bases remaining between them. Germline CDR1 is SGDLS and CDR2 is YYNGEE. The CDR3 spans 16 residues. CDR3 nucleotides: TGTGCCAGCAGCGTAGGCAACGCGATTAGCACAGATACGCAGTATTTT. Its translation is CASSVGNAISTDTQYF.